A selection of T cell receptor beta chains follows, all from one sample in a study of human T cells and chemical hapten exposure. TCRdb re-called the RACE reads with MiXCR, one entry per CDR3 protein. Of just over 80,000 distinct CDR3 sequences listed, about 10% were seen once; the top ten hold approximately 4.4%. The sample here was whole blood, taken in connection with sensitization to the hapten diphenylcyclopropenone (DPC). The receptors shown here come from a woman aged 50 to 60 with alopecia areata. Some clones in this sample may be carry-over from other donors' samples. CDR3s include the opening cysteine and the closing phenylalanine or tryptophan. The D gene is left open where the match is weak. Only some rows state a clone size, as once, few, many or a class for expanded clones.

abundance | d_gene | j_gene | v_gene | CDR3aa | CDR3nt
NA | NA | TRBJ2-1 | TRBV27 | CASSVTRNEQFF | TGTGCCAGCAGTGTAACCAGGAATGAGCAGTTCTTC
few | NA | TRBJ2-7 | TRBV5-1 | CASSLDSTYEQYF | TGCGCCAGCAGCTTGGACAGCACCTACGAGCAGTACTTC
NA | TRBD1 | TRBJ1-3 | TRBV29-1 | CSVVGGSGNTIYF | TGCAGCGTTGTAGGGGGCAGTGGAAACACCATATATTTT
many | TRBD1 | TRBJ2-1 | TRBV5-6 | CASSPEPTGNNEQFF | TGTGCCAGCAGCCCAGAGCCGACAGGGAACAATGAGCAGTTCTTC
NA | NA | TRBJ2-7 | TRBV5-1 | CASSFDRSSYEQYF | TGCGCCAGCAGCTTCGACAGGAGCTCCTACGAGCAGTACTTC
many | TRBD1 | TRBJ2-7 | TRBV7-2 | CASSTQGVAPHEQYF | TGTGCCAGCAGCACTCAGGGGGTAGCTCCCCACGAGCAGTACTTC
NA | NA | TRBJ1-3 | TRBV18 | CASSPTANDGNTIYF | TGTGCCAGCTCACCGACAGCAAATGATGGAAACACCATATATTTT
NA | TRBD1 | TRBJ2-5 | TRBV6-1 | CASSPSGTEEETQYF | TGTGCCAGCAGTCCCTCCGGGACAGAAGAAGAGACCCAGTACTTC
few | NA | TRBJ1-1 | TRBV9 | CASSVASYTEAFF | TGTGCCAGCAGCGTAGCCAGTTACACTGAAGCTTTCTTT
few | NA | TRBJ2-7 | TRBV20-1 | CSGGTDTYEQYF | TGCAGTGGGGGGACTGATACCTACGAGCAGTACTTC
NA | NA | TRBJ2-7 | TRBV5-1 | CASSFINGPSYEQYF | TGCGCCAGCAGCTTTATAAACGGCCCCTCCTACGAGCAGTACTTC
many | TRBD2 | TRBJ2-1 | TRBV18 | CASSRGGSSYNEQFF | TGTGCCAGCTCACGCGGGGGAAGCTCCTACAATGAGCAGTTCTTC
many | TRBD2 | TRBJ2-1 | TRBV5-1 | CASSLGTSNLGGEQFF | TGCGCCAGCAGCTTGGGGACTAGCAATTTGGGCGGTGAGCAGTTCTTC
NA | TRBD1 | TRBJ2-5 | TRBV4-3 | CASSHNRGQETQYF | TGCGCCAGCAGCCACAACAGGGGGCAGGAGACCCAGTACTTC
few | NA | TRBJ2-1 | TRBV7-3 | CASSLNGLAGNEQFF | TGTGCCAGCAGCTTAAATGGGCTAGCTGGCAATGAGCAGTTCTTC
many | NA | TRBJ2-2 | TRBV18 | CASSPTVTGELFF | TGTGCCAGCTCACCGACTGTCACCGGGGAGCTGTTTTTT
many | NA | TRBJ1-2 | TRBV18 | CASSPSQGGYGYTF | TGTGCCAGCTCACCCTCACAGGGAGGCTATGGCTACACCTTC
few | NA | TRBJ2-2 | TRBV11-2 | CASSEGGPGFF | TGTGCCAGCAGTGAAGGTGGCCCCGGGTTTTTT
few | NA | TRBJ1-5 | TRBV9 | CASSSTVGGNQPQHF | TGTGCCAGCAGCTCCACCGTGGGGGGCAATCAGCCCCAGCATTTT
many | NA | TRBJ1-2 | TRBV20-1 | CSARDEDLGAYGYTF | TGCAGTGCTAGAGATGAGGACCTGGGGGCCTATGGCTACACCTTC
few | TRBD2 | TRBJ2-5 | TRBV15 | CATGSGAQETQYF | TGTGCCACCGGTAGCGGGGCCCAAGAGACCCAGTACTTC
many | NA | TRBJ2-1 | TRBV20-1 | CSARIYNEQFF | TGCAGTGCTAGAATATACAATGAGCAGTTCTTC
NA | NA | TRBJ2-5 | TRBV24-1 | CATRRTAWETQYF | TGTGCCACCAGACGAACAGCCTGGGAGACCCAGTACTTC
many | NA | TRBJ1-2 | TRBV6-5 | CASTKPGNYGYTF | TGTGCCAGCACCAAACCAGGGAACTATGGCTACACCTTC
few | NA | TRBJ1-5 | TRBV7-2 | CASSLGRPQHF | TGTGCCAGCAGCCTCGGACGGCCCCAGCATTTT
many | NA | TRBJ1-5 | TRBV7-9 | CASSPAGGGNQPQHF | TGTGCCAGCAGCCCCGCCGGGGGAGGCAATCAGCCCCAGCATTTT
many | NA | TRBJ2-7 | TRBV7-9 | CASSSPGRRDRALYEQYF | TGTGCCAGCAGCTCCCCGGGACGTAGAGATCGGGCCCTTTACGAGCAGTACTTC
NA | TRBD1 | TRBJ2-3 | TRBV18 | CASSPLSWGTGGTDTQYF | TGTGCCAGCTCACCACTAAGCTGGGGGACAGGGGGCACAGATACGCAGTATTTT
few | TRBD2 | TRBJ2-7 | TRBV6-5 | CASSLSGTSGSRDEQYF | TGTGCCAGCAGCCTCTCCGGGACTAGCGGGAGTCGCGACGAGCAGTACTTC
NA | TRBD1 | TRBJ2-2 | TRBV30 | CAWRQGNGELFF | TGTGCCTGGAGACAGGGGAACGGGGAGCTGTTTTTT
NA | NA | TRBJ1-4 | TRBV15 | CATSRQGMDEKLFF | TGTGCCACCAGCAGACAGGGGATGGATGAAAAACTGTTTTTT
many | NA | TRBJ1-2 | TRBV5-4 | CASSPTGNSGYTF | TGTGCCAGCAGCCCAACAGGGAACTCTGGCTACACCTTC
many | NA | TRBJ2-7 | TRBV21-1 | CASSKGGGPSSYEQYF | TGTGCCAGCAGCAAAGGAGGGGGGCCCTCCTCCTACGAGCAGTACTTC
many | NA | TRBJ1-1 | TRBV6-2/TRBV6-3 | CATKEYGNTEAFF | TGTGCCACCAAAGAGTATGGGAACACTGAAGCTTTCTTT
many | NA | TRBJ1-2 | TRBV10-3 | CAISEPGISSNYGYTF | TGTGCCATCAGTGAGCCAGGAATTTCCTCTAACTATGGCTACACCTTC
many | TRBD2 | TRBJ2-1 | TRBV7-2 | CASSSSSGTSGSVEQFF | TGTGCCAGCAGCTCCTCCTCCGGGACTAGCGGGAGTGTTGAGCAGTTCTTC
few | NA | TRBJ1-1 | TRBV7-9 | CASSLFGSGEAFF | TGTGCCAGCAGCTTGTTCGGGAGTGGAGAAGCTTTCTTT
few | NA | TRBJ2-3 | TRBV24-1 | CATSEGITDTQYF | TGTGCCACCAGTGAAGGGATCACAGATACGCAGTATTTT